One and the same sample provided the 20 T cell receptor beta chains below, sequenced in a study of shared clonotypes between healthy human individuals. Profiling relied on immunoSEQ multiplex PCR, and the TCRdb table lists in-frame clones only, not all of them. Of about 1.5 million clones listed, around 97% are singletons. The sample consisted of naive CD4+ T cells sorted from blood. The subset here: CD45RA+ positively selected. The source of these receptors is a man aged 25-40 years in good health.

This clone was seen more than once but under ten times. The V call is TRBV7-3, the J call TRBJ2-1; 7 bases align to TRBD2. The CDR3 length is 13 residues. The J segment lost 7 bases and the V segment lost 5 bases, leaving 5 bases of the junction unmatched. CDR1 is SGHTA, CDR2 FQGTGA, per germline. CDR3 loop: CASSPRRENEQFF. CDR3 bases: TGTGCCAGCAGCCCCCGGCGGGAGAATGAGCAGTTCTTC.

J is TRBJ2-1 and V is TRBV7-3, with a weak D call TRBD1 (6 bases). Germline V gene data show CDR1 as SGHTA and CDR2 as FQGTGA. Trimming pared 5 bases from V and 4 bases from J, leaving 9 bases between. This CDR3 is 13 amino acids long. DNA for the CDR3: TGTGCCAGCAGCCCGGACAGTTACAATGAGCAGTTCTTC. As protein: CASSPDSYNEQFF.

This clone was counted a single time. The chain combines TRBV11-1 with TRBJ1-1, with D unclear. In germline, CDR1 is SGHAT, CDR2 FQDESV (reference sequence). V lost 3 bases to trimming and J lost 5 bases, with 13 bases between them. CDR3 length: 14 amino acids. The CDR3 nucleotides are TGTGCCAGCAGCTTGTGGTCGAGGACTACTGAAGCTTTCTTT. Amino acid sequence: CASSLWSRTTEAFF.

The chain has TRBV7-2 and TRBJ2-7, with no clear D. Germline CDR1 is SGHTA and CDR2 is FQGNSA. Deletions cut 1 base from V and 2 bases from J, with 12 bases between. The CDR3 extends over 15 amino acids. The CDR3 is CASSLVQTIPYEQYF. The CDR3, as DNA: TGTGCCAGCAGCTTAGTCCAGACCATCCCCTACGAGCAGTACTTC. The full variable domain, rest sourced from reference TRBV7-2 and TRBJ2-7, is GAGVSQSPSNKVTEKGKDVELRCDPISGHTALYWYRQSLGQGLEFLIYFQGNSAPDKSGLPSDRFSAERTGGSVSTLTIQRTQQEDSAVYLCASSLVQTIPYEQYFGPGTRLTVT.

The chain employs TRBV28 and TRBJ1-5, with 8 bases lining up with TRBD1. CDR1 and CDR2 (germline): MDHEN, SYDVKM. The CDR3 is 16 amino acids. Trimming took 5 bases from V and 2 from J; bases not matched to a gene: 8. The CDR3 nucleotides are TGTGCCAGCAGTACTTGGACAGGGAGCGGCAATCAGCCCCAGCATTTT. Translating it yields CASSTWTGSGNQPQHF.

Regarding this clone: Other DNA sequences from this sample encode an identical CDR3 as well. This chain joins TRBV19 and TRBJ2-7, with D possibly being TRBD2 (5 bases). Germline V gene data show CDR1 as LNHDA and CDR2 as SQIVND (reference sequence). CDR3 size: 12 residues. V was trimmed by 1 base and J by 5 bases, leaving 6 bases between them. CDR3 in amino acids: CASSIGGDEQYF. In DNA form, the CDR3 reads TGTGCCAGTAGTATAGGGGGAGACGAGCAGTACTTC.

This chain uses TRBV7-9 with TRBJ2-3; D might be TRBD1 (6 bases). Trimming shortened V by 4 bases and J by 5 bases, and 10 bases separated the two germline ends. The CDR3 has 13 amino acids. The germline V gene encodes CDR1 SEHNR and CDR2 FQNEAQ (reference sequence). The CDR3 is CASSYETGDTQYF. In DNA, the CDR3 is TGTGCCAGCAGCTATGAGACAGGAGATACGCAGTATTTT.

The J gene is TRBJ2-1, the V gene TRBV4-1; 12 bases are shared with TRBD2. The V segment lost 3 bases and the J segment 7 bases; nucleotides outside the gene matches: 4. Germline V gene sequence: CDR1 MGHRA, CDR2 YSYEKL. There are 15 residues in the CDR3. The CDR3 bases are TGCGCCAGCAGCCAGACTAGCGGGAGCATGAATGAGCAGTTCTTC. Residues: CASSQTSGSMNEQFF.

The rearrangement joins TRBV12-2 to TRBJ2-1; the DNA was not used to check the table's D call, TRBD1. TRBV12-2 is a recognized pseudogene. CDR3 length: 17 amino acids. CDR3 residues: CASRLALGTGEGGEQFF. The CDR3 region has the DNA TGTGCAAGTCGCTTAGCGCTCGGGACAGGGGAGGGCGGTGAGCAGTTCTTC.

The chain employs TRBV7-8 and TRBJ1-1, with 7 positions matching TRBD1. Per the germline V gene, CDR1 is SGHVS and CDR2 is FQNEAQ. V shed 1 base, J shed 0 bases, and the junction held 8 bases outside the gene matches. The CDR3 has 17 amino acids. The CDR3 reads CASSLVGRGIMNTEAFF. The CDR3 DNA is TGTGCCAGCAGCTTAGTAGGCAGGGGGATCATGAACACTGAAGCTTTCTTT.

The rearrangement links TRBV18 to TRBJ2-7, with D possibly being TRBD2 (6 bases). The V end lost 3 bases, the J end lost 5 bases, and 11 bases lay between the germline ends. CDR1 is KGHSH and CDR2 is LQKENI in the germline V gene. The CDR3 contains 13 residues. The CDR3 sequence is CASSPRLVNEQYF. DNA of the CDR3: TGTGCCAGCTCACCCCGACTAGTCAACGAGCAGTACTTC.

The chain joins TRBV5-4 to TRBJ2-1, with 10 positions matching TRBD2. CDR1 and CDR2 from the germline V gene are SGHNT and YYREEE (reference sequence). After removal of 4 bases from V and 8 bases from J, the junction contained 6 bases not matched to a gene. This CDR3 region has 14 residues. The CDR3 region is CASSDTSGIDEQFF. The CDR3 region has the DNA TGTGCCAGCAGCGACACTAGCGGGATCGATGAGCAGTTCTTC.

This CDR3 is CSVLAGGADTQYF. The CDR3 DNA reads TGCAGCGTGCTAGCGGGGGGCGCAGATACGCAGTATTTT. The V gene is TRBV29-1, the J gene TRBJ2-3, with 11 bases matching TRBD2. The germline V gene encodes CDR1 SQVTM and CDR2 ANQGSEA. This CDR3 is built from 13 residues. Trimming at V came to 6 bases and at J to 4 bases, leaving 3 bases not matched to a gene.

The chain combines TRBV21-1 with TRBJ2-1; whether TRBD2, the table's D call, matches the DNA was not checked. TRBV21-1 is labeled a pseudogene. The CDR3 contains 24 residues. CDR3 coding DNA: TGTGCCAGCACCTATTTTAGTAATAAAGGCCGTACTTGGACTAGCGGGATGTCCTACAATGAGCAGTTCTTC. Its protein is CASTYFSNKGRTWTSGMSYNEQFF.

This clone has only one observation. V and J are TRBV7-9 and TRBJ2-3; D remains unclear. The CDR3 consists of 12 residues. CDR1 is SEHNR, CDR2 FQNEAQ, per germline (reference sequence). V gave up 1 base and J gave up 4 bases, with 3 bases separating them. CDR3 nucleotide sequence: TGTGCCAGCAGCTTAGTCTCAGATACGCAGTATTTT. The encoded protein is CASSLVSDTQYF.

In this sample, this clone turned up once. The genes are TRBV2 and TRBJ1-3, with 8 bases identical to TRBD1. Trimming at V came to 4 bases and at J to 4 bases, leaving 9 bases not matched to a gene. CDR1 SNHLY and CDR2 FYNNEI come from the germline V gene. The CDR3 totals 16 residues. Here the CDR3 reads CASSGSQGASGNTIYF. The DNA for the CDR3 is TGTGCCAGCAGTGGGTCTCAGGGGGCTTCAGGAAACACCATATATTTT.

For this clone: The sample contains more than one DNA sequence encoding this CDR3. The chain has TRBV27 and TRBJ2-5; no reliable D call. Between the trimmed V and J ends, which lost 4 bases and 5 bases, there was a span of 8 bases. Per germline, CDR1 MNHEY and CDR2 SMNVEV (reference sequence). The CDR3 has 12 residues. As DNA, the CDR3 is TGTGCCAGCAGTTCCACTGGGGAGACCCAGTACTTC. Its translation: CASSSTGETQYF.

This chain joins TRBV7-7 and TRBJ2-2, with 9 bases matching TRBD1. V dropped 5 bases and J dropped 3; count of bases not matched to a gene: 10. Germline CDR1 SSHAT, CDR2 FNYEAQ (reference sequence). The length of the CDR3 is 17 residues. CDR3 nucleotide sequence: TGTGCCAGCAGCCCCGGACAGGGGATGTGGGACACCGGGGAGCTGTTTTTT. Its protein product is CASSPGQGMWDTGELFF.

CDR3 sequence: CASSHLSLNEQFF. CDR3 DNA sequence: TGTGCCAGCAGCCACCTGAGCCTAAATGAGCAGTTCTTC. The chain joins TRBV7-9 to TRBJ2-1; unclear D gene. CDR1 is SEHNR and CDR2 is FQNEAQ in the germline V gene (reference sequence). The CDR3 is made up of 13 amino acids. V was cut by 5 bases and J by 7 bases, with 12 bases left in between. Full variable domain (outside the CDR3, taken from reference TRBV7-9 and TRBJ2-1): DTGVSQNPRHKITKRGQNVTFRCDPISEHNRLYWYRQTLGQGPEFLTYFQNEAQLEKSRLLSDRFSAERPKGSFSTLEIQRTEQGDSAMYLCASSHLSLNEQFFGPGTRLTVL.

CDR3 DNA sequence: TGTGCCAGTCTCTCGAGGGGTGCTGGGAACATTCAGTACTTC. Translation gives CASLSRGAGNIQYF. This chain links TRBV13 with TRBJ2-4; D possibly uses TRBD1 or TRBD2 (5 bases each). V lost 9 bases to trimming and J lost 7 bases, with 19 bases between them. The germline V gene has CDR1 PRHDT and CDR2 FYEKMQ (reference sequence). CDR3 length equals 14 residues.